A selection of T cell receptor beta chains follows, all from one sample in a study of OX40 agonist ivuxolimab in advanced cancers. Here immunoSEQ multiplex PCR was the method, and the copy in TCRdb shows in-frame clones only, minus some. The data hold roughly 75,000 clones, with about 89% observed a single time. Material: CD4+ or CD8+ T cells sorted from blood, obtained in a trial of the OX40 agonist ivuxolimab. The receptor source for this set is an adult with an advanced solid tumor such as melanoma, head and neck, liver or kidney cancer. Each CDR3 is given with its conserved first and last residue. Fields, in order: J gene, V gene, D gene, CDR3 length, clone size, CDR3 DNA, CDR3 protein. A D gene is named only where the DNA matches it firmly. The size of a clone is reported for some rows only, either as once, few or many, or as a class for expanded clones.

J: TRBJ1-3; V: TRBV30; D: -; length: 13; size: -; DNA: TGTGCCTGGAGCCGGGGCTCTGGAAACACCATATATTTT; CDR3: CAWSRGSGNTIYF
J: TRBJ1-1; V: TRBV21-1; D: -; length: 13; size: -; DNA: TGTGCCAGCAGCCCAGGTGCGGAGGGTGAAGCTTTCTTT; CDR3: CASSPGAEGEAFF
J: TRBJ1-5; V: TRBV7-2; D: -; length: 16; size: -; DNA: TGTGCCAGCAGCCCCCGCGGCCCCCCTAACAATCAGCCCCAGCATTTT; CDR3: CASSPRGPPNNQPQHF
J: TRBJ1-1; V: TRBV6-5; D: -; length: 13; size: few; DNA: TGTGCCAGCAGTTACACCGGATACACTGAAGCTTTCTTT; CDR3: CASSYTGYTEAFF
J: TRBJ2-2; V: TRBV27; D: TRBD1; length: 15; size: -; DNA: TGTGCCAGCCGGGACAGGGATGCGAACACCGGGGAGCTGTTTTTT; CDR3: CASRDRDANTGELFF
J: TRBJ2-4; V: TRBV28; D: -; length: 14; size: once; DNA: TGTGCCAGCAGCACCCCCGGGACACCTCACATTCAGTACTTC; CDR3: CASSTPGTPHIQYF
J: TRBJ2-7; V: TRBV9; D: -; length: 17; size: -; DNA: TGTGCCAGCAGCGTAGGATCTTCCAGGGTGGGGTACTACGAGCAGTACTTC; CDR3: CASSVGSSRVGYYEQYF
J: TRBJ2-3; V: TRBV7-2; D: TRBD2; length: 18; size: -; DNA: TGTGCCAGCAGCTTATGGGGGTCAGCGGGGGACCTCCTAGATACGCAGTATTTT; CDR3: CASSLWGSAGDLLDTQYF
J: TRBJ2-3; V: TRBV7-2; D: -; length: 16; size: -; DNA: TGTGCCAGCAGCTCCTACAGGGAAGGGGCCACAGATACGCAGTATTTT; CDR3: CASSSYREGATDTQYF
J: TRBJ1-2; V: TRBV9; D: TRBD1; length: 15; size: once; DNA: TGTGCCAGCAGCGTAGTTGGGACAGGGTTTTCGGGCTACACCTTC; CDR3: CASSVVGTGFSGYTF
J: TRBJ1-1; V: TRBV7-2; D: -; length: 15; size: -; DNA: TGTGCCAGCAGCTTACTCGTAGACTACGGCACTGAAGCTTTCTTT; CDR3: CASSLLVDYGTEAFF
J: TRBJ2-7; V: TRBV5-5; D: -; length: 11; size: -; DNA: TGTGCCAGCAGCTGGACAGCCGAGCAGTACTTC; CDR3: CASSWTAEQYF
J: TRBJ2-1; V: TRBV11-3; D: -; length: 14; size: -; DNA: TGTGCCAGCAGCTTAGATGGGGGCCACAATGAGCAGTTCTTC; CDR3: CASSLDGGHNEQFF
J: TRBJ1-1; V: TRBV11-2; D: TRBD1; length: 12; size: -; DNA: TGTGCCAGCAGTACAGGGGGCACTGAAGCTTTCTTT; CDR3: CASSTGGTEAFF
J: TRBJ2-5; V: TRBV7-2; D: -; length: 14; size: -; DNA: TGTGCCACCACAGCCTACGGGACGCAAGAGACCCAGTACTTC; CDR3: CATTAYGTQETQYF
J: TRBJ1-2; V: TRBV28; D: -; length: 14; size: -; DNA: TGTGCCAGCAGTTCACACTCCGGGACATGGGGCTACACCTTC; CDR3: CASSSHSGTWGYTF
J: TRBJ1-5; V: TRBV7-2; D: -; length: 18; size: -; DNA: TGTGCCAGCAGCTTAGCGCTAAGGGGGGCGCGGGGCAATCAGCCCCAGCATTTT; CDR3: CASSLALRGARGNQPQHF
J: TRBJ1-2; V: TRBV6-1; D: -; length: 14; size: -; DNA: TGTGCCAGCAGTGTGGGACACTCGAACTATGGCTACACCTTC; CDR3: CASSVGHSNYGYTF
J: TRBJ2-5; V: TRBV7-8; D: -; length: 17; size: -; DNA: TGTGCCAGCACCACCCCGGGGGACGTAAAAATCAGGGAGACCCAGTACTTC; CDR3: CASTTPGDVKIRETQYF
J: TRBJ1-2; V: TRBV28; D: -; length: 15; size: -; DNA: TGTGCCAGCAGTTCTACTGCCCGGGGCGGGTACGGCTACACCTTC; CDR3: CASSSTARGGYGYTF
J: TRBJ1-4; V: TRBV9; D: -; length: 15; size: -; DNA: TGTGCCAGCAGCGTCAGAATCGCTGTAGGGGAAAAACTGTTTTTT; CDR3: CASSVRIAVGEKLFF
J: TRBJ2-7; V: TRBV27; D: TRBD1; length: 15; size: -; DNA: TGTGCCAGCAGCAACCGGGACAGAGGATTAGGGGAGCAGTACTTC; CDR3: CASSNRDRGLGEQYF
J: TRBJ1-2; V: TRBV28; D: TRBD1; length: 15; size: -; DNA: TGTGCCAGCAGTCCTCGGGGACAGCGAGTTTATGGCTACACCTTC; CDR3: CASSPRGQRVYGYTF
J: TRBJ1-2; V: TRBV7-2; D: TRBD1; length: 14; size: -; DNA: TGTGCCAGCAGCCCGACAGGGTTTGGCTATGGCTACACCTTC; CDR3: CASSPTGFGYGYTF
J: TRBJ2-7; V: TRBV7-8; D: -; length: 13; size: once; DNA: TGTGCCAGCAGCCTTCTGGCGGCCTACGAGCAGTACTTC; CDR3: CASSLLAAYEQYF
J: TRBJ2-5; V: TRBV19; D: TRBD2; length: 19; size: -; DNA: TGTGCCAGTAGTAGATTGCCGGGACTAGCGGGAGGGTTCCCGGAGACCCAGTACTTC; CDR3: CASSRLPGLAGGFPETQYF
J: TRBJ2-2; V: TRBV12-2; D: -; length: 16; size: -; DNA: TGTGCAAGTCGCTTCGGACGGGACACCCACACCGGGGAGCTGTTTTTT; CDR3: CASRFGRDTHTGELFF
J: TRBJ1-4; V: TRBV6-1; D: -; length: 13; size: -; DNA: TGTGCCAGTGCCGACAGAGGCAATGAAAAACTGTTTTTT; CDR3: CASADRGNEKLFF
J: TRBJ2-1; V: TRBV13; D: TRBD1; length: 17; size: -; DNA: TGTGCCAGCAGCTTTCTTGAACAGGGGCGAAGAGGGAATGAGCAGTTCTTC; CDR3: CASSFLEQGRRGNEQFF
J: TRBJ1-5; V: TRBV10-3; D: -; length: 14; size: -; DNA: TGTGCCATCAGTGAGTCGAGGGACGATCAGCCCCAGCATTTT; CDR3: CAISESRDDQPQHF
J: TRBJ2-3; V: TRBV27; D: TRBD1; length: 18; size: -; DNA: TGTGCCAGCAGTTTATCAGGTGGGGCAGGGGGCAACACAGATACGCAGTATTTT; CDR3: CASSLSGGAGGNTDTQYF
J: TRBJ1-4; V: TRBV28; D: -; length: 14; size: -; DNA: TGTGCCAGCAGTTTATCGTCAGGGAGAGAAAAACTGTTTTTT; CDR3: CASSLSSGREKLFF
J: TRBJ2-3; V: TRBV15; D: TRBD2; length: 16; size: few; DNA: TGTGCCACCAGTAAAGATGCGGGGGGGCAAGTAGATACGCAGTATTTT; CDR3: CATSKDAGGQVDTQYF
J: TRBJ1-1; V: TRBV5-4; D: -; length: 14; size: -; DNA: TGTGCCAGCAGTCGCCTAGGGCAGGGGTTAGGAGCTTTCTTT; CDR3: CASSRLGQGLGAFF
J: TRBJ1-5; V: TRBV19; D: -; length: 12; size: -; DNA: TGTGCCAGTAGTGGACAGAATCAGCCCCAGCATTTT; CDR3: CASSGQNQPQHF
J: TRBJ2-3; V: TRBV10-3; D: TRBD2; length: 17; size: -; DNA: TGTGCCATCAAGGGGACTAGCGGGGGCGGTCTCACAGATACGCAGTATTTT; CDR3: CAIKGTSGGGLTDTQYF
J: TRBJ1-4; V: TRBV28; D: -; length: 11; size: -; DNA: TGTGCCAGCAGAGGGGGGGAAAAACTGTTTTTT; CDR3: CASRGGEKLFF
J: TRBJ2-6; V: TRBV5-1; D: TRBD1; length: 17; size: -; DNA: TGCGCCAGCAGCTTAAACAGGGGGAGCTCTGGGGCCAACGTCCTGACTTTC; CDR3: CASSLNRGSSGANVLTF
J: TRBJ1-3; V: TRBV28; D: TRBD1; length: 15; size: -; DNA: TGTGCCAGCAGTTTTGTAGGGGGCAGGCGAAACACCATATATTTT; CDR3: CASSFVGGRRNTIYF
J: TRBJ2-2; V: TRBV18; D: -; length: 15; size: -; DNA: TGTGCCAGCTCACCGCCGGGGGTTAGAACCGGGGAGCTGTTTTTT; CDR3: CASSPPGVRTGELFF
J: TRBJ1-1; V: TRBV4-3; D: -; length: 17; size: -; DNA: TGCGCCAGCAGCCCGCAGCTGAGGGGCGTCATGAACACTGAAGCTTTCTTT; CDR3: CASSPQLRGVMNTEAFF
J: TRBJ2-1; V: TRBV28; D: -; length: 12; size: -; DNA: TGTGCCAGCAGCCTCCGCGAGGGTGAGCAGTTCTTC; CDR3: CASSLREGEQFF
J: TRBJ2-1; V: TRBV7-9; D: -; length: 13; size: few; DNA: TGTGCCAGCAGTCAGGATTCCTACAATGAGCAGTTCTTC; CDR3: CASSQDSYNEQFF
J: TRBJ2-2; V: TRBV14; D: -; length: 15; size: -; DNA: TGTGCCAGCAGCAAACTTATGTCGGGCACCGGGGAGCTGTTTTTT; CDR3: CASSKLMSGTGELFF
J: TRBJ2-7; V: TRBV5-4; D: -; length: 14; size: -; DNA: TGTGCCAGCAGCTTCAGGGGGGTCTCCTACGAGCAGTACTTC; CDR3: CASSFRGVSYEQYF
J: TRBJ1-2; V: TRBV7-2; D: TRBD1; length: 14; size: few; DNA: TGTGCCAGCAGCTTAACAGGGGCGCGTTATGGCTACACCTTC; CDR3: CASSLTGARYGYTF
J: TRBJ1-6; V: TRBV6-5; D: -; length: 15; size: few; DNA: TGTGCCAGCAGCCGGGAGGGAGTTTGGAATTCACCCCTCCACTTT; CDR3: CASSREGVWNSPLHF
J: TRBJ1-1; V: TRBV21-1; D: -; length: 14; size: -; DNA: TGTGCCAGCAGCTCAGACGGCACGAACACTGAAGCTTTCTTT; CDR3: CASSSDGTNTEAFF